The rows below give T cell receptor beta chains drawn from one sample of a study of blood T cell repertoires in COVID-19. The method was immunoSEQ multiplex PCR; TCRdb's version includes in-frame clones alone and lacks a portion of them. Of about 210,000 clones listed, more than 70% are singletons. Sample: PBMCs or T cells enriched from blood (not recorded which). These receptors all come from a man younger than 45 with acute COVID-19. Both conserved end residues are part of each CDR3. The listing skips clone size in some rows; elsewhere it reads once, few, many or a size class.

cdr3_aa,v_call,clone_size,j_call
CASSVGQVSYGYTF,TRBV5-1,NA,TRBJ1-2
CASSLGLAPNEQFF,TRBV5-1,NA,TRBJ2-1
CASSSPTLSSYEQYF,TRBV6-5,NA,TRBJ2-7
CASSEGAGGNSPLHF,TRBV6-1,NA,TRBJ1-6
CASSSGQGDSYGYTF,TRBV13,NA,TRBJ1-2
CSVPNGQGVFGYTF,TRBV29-1,few,TRBJ1-2
CASSSSGASKNIQYF,TRBV7-3,NA,TRBJ2-4
CASSSDQPQHF,TRBV23-1,NA,TRBJ1-5
CASSRQGGSTEAFF,TRBV3-1/TRBV3-2,NA,TRBJ1-1
CASKWRGQGTGELFF,TRBV6-5,NA,TRBJ2-2
CASSPLSTGLGNTIYF,TRBV3-1/TRBV3-2,few,TRBJ1-3
CASSIVRLAGGSSYNEQFF,TRBV19,NA,TRBJ2-1
CSVQHGGFGEQFF,TRBV29-1,NA,TRBJ2-1
CASRRGQGYNSPLHF,TRBV7-2,NA,TRBJ1-6
CASSESRLAGAFF,TRBV10-1,NA,TRBJ1-1
CASSTLTGGTGELFF,TRBV19,NA,TRBJ2-2
CAWRESPGSQYF,TRBV30,NA,TRBJ2-5
CASGLAEVGSGNTIYF,TRBV2,NA,TRBJ1-3
CASSISGIYGYTF,TRBV19,few,TRBJ1-2
CASSSGAGGPDTQYF,TRBV18,once,TRBJ2-3
CASSRDRGGNQPQHF,TRBV18,NA,TRBJ1-5
CSPDGVHEQYF,TRBV29-1,NA,TRBJ2-7
CASSPGTSGANEQFF,TRBV5-1,NA,TRBJ2-1
CASSLQQGTEAFF,TRBV7-6,NA,TRBJ1-1
CASSQFLAGAENEQFF,TRBV16,NA,TRBJ2-1
CAISGTGVGGYGYTF,TRBV10-3,NA,TRBJ1-2
CASSLEGLAGVEQYF,TRBV7-9,few,TRBJ2-7